The 7 T cell receptor beta chains in this list originate from one sample, sequenced in a study of identical twins. TCRdb called the 5' RACE reads again in MiXCR, with one record for every CDR3 protein. The data contain about 220,000 distinct CDR3 sequences, 7.5% of them singletons. The same specimen was also included in a second study, on yellow fever vaccine responses in identical twins.

Sequencing was carried out using memory (CD45RO+) T cells sorted from blood. These receptors came from a woman between 18 and 30 years old in good health.

V and J are TRBV10-3 and TRBJ2-1, with 9 bases fitting TRBD2. V gave up 10 bases and J gave up 9 bases; unmatched junction bases: 16. Germline CDR1 ENHRY, CDR2 SYGVKD. The CDR3 runs 15 residues. The CDR3 is CATGAGSGGTSEQFF. The CDR3 bases are TGTGCCACGGGGGCCGGGAGCGGGGGGACGAGTGAGCAGTTCTTC.

This clonotype has at least ten counts. The chain employs TRBV7-9 and TRBJ2-4; 8 bases line up with TRBD2. The CDR3 is made up of 16 amino acids. V trimming: 4 bases; J trimming: 8 bases; junction bases outside the gene matches: 13. CDR1 SEHNR and CDR2 FQNEAQ come from the germline V gene (reference sequence). CDR3 residues: CASSWGLVRSLDIQYF. The CDR3 region has the DNA TGTGCCAGCAGCTGGGGACTAGTGAGGTCTCTTGACATTCAGTACTTC. Based on the CDR3 plus reference TRBV7-9 and TRBJ2-4, the full variable domain is DTGVSQNPRHKITKRGQNVTFRCDPISEHNRLYWYRQTLGQGPEFLTYFQNEAQLEKSRLLSDRFSAERPKGSFSTLEIQRTEQGDSAMYLCASSWGLVRSLDIQYFGAGTRLSVL.

As for this clonotype: Just one base apart from a much larger clone, this may be a read error. The V call is TRBV29-1, the J call TRBJ2-1; tentatively, D is TRBD1 or TRBD2 (5 bases each). The CDR3 is 13 amino acids. V was shortened by 2 bases and J by 15 bases, with 20 bases between the two germline ends. Per germline, CDR1 SQVTM and CDR2 ANQGSEA. CDR3 sequence reads: CSVERQQGALRFF. For the CDR3, the DNA is TGCAGCGTTGAACGACAGCAGGGAGCCCTGCGGTTCTTC.

This clonotype was counted only a few times. The gene calls are TRBV20-1 and TRBJ2-7; the match to TRBD2 covers 12 bases. Trimming cost V 0 bases and J 6 bases; bases outside gene matches: 6. Germline V CDR1 and CDR2: DFQATT, SNEGSKA (reference sequence). This CDR3 comprises 15 residues. Written as DNA, the CDR3 is TGCAGTGCTAGAGACCGGACTAGCGGGGCCGTCGAGCAGTACTTC. It encodes CSARDRTSGAVEQYF.

At least ten counts were recorded for this clonotype. The chain is built from TRBV5-1 and TRBJ1-2; unclear D gene. Per germline, CDR1 SGHRS and CDR2 YFSETQ. This CDR3 region has 11 residues. The ends were cut back, 4 bases at V and 7 bases at J, with 8 bases in the middle. CDR3 sequence (DNA): TGCGCCAGCAGCCCAGGAGGTGGCTACACCTTC. Protein: CASSPGGGYTF.

This clonotype was detected many times. The V gene is TRBV12-3 or TRBV12-4, the J gene TRBJ1-1; D is possibly TRBD1 (6 bases). Trimming removed 6 bases at V and 3 bases at J, with 11 bases between. The CDR3 is made up of 13 amino acids. The CDR3 DNA is TGTGCCAGCAGAGAGGACAGCTACACTGAAGCTTTCTTT. This translates into CASREDSYTEAFF.

V usage is TRBV3-1 and J usage is TRBJ2-5; 8 nucleotides match TRBD1. The CDR3 length is 16 residues. V shed 0 bases and J 5 bases; nucleotides not matched to a gene: 8. Germline-derived CDR1 and CDR2 are LGHDT and YNNKEL (reference sequence). For the CDR3, the DNA is TGTGCCAGCAGCCAAGATGGACAGGGTGTAGGGGAGACCCAGTACTTC. Protein product: CASSQDGQGVGETQYF.